This T cell receptor beta chain originates from a study of cytomegalovirus exposure and HLA in healthy donors. Study summary: From donors who were HLA-typed, an early data release held about 85 million unique TCRs. Study-level results: Follow-up analysis later connected one missense variant in DCLRE1C with trimming of TCR beta V- and J-genes. Associated with cytomegalovirus, according to the listing, were 150 to 200 TCR beta chains.

Germline V lookup: CDR1 GTSNPN, CDR2 SVGIG (reference sequence). The trim removed 0 bases at V and 4 bases at J, leaving 13 bases unmatched. The CDR3 has 17 residues. On this clone itself: Antigen unknown.

PCR was performed using 60 Vbeta and 13 Jbeta primers. Sequencing used immunoSEQ multiplex PCR; TCRdb keeps in-frame clones, though not all of them. The table includes approximately 150,000 clones, roughly 80% detected once. The chain has TRBV30 and TRBJ2-7; TRBD2 matches at 9 bases. This clonotype originated in a middle-aged man in good health and CMV-seropositive. The sequencing input was PBMCs. Written as DNA, the CDR3 is TGTGCCTGGAGTGTACGTAGCGGGAGCACCTCCGGATACGAGCAGTACTTC. This encodes CAWSVRSGSTSGYEQYF. The full variable domain, in which reference TRBV30 and TRBJ2-7 provide the parts outside the CDR3, is SQTIHQWPATLVQPVGSPLSLECTVEGTSNPNLYWYRQAAGRGLQLLFYSVGIGQISSEVPQNLSASRPQDRQFILSSKKLLLSDSGFYLCAWSVRSGSTSGYEQYFGPGTRLTVT.